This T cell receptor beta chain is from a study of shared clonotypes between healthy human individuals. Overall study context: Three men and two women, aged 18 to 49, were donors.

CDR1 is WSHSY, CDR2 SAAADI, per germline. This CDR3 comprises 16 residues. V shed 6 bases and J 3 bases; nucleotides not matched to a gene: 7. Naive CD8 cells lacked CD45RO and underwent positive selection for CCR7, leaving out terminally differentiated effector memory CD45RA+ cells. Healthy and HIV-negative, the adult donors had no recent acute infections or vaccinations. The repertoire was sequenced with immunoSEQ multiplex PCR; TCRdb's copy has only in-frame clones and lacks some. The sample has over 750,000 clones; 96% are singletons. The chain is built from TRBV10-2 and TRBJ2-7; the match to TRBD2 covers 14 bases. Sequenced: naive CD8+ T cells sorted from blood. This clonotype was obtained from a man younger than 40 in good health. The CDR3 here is CASRETGLAGGYEQYF. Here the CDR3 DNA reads TGCGCCAGCAGGGAGACCGGACTAGCGGGAGGCTACGAGCAGTACTTC.